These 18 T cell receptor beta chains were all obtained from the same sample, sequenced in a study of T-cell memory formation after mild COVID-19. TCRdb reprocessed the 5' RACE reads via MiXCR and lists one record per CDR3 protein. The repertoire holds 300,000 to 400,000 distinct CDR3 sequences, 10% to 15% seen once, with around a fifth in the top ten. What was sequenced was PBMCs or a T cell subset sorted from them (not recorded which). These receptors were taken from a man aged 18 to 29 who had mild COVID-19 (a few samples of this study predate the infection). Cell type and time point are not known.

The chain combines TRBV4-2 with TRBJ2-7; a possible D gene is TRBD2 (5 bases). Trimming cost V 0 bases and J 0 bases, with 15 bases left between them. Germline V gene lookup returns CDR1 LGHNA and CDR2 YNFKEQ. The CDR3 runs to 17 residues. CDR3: CASSQDLFGVPSYEQYF. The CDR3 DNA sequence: TGTGCCAGCAGCCAAGATCTTTTCGGGGTACCCTCCTACGAGCAGTACTTC.

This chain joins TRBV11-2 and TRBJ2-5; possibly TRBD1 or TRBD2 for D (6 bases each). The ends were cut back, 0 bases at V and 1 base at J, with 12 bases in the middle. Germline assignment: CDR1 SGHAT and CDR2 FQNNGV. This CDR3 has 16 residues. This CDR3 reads CASSLELGGPQETQYF. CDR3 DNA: TGTGCCAGCAGCTTAGAGCTTGGGGGGCCCCAAGAGACCCAGTACTTC.

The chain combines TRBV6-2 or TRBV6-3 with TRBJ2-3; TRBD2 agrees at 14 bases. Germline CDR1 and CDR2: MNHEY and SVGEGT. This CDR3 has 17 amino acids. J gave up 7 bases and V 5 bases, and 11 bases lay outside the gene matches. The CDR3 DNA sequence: TGTGCCAGCAGTCACCTCCGGACTAGCGGGGGGTCAAATACGCAGTATTTT. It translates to CASSHLRTSGGSNTQYF.

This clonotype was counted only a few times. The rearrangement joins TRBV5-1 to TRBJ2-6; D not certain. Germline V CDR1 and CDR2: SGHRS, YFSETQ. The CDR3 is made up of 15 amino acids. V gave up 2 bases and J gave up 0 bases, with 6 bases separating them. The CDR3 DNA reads TGCGCCAGCAGCTTCTCCAGCTCTGGGGCCAACGTCCTGACTTTC. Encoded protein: CASSFSSSGANVLTF. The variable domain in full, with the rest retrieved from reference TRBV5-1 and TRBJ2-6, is KAGVTQTPRYLIKTRGQQVTLSCSPISGHRSVSWYQQTPGQGLQFLFEYFSETQRNKGNFPGRFSGRQFSNSRSEMNVSTLELGDSALYLCASSFSSSGANVLTFGAGSRLTVL.

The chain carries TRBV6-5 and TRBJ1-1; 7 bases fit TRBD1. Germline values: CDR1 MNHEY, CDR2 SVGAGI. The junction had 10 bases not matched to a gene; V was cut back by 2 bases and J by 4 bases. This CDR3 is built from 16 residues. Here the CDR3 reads CASSYRGGGDSTEAFF. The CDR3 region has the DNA TGTGCCAGCAGTTACCGCGGTGGAGGGGACAGCACTGAAGCTTTCTTT.

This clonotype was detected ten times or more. CDR3 residues: CASSSSGGPSGANVLTF. The CDR3 DNA follows: TGTGCCAGCAGCTCCAGCGGGGGGCCCTCTGGGGCCAACGTCCTGACTTTC. The chain couples TRBV7-9 to TRBJ2-6; 9 positions match TRBD2. CDR3 length: 17 residues. Per germline, CDR1 SEHNR and CDR2 FQNEAQ (reference sequence). V dropped 4 bases and J dropped 0; count of bases not matched to a gene: 4.

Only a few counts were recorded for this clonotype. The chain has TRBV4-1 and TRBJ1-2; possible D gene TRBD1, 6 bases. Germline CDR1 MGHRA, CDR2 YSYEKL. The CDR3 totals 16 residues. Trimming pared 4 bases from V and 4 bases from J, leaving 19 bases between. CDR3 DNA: TGCGCCAGCAGCCTGGAAACGACAGGACACTCCTATGGCTACACCTTC. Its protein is CASSLETTGHSYGYTF.

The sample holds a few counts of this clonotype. CDR3 residues: CASSYKDSYNSPLHF. In DNA, the CDR3 is TGTGCCAGCAGTTACAAAGACTCCTATAATTCACCCCTCCACTTT. The chain carries TRBV6-5 and TRBJ1-6; D is uncertain. This CDR3 comprises 15 residues. Germline CDR1 is MNHEY and CDR2 is SVGAGI. Trimming took 2 bases from V and 0 from J, leaving 5 bases between them.

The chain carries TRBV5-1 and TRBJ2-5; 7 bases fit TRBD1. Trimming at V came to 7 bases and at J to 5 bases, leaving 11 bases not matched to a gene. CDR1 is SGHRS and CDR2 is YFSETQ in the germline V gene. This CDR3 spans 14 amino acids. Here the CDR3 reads CASGRDSRLETQYF. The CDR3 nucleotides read TGCGCCAGCGGCCGGGACAGCCGATTGGAGACCCAGTACTTC.

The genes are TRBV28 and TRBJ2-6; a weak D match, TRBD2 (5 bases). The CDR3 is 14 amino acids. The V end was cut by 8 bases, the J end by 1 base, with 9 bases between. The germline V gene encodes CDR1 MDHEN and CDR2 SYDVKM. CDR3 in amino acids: CASGRGSGANVLTF. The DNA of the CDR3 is TGTGCCAGCGGGAGAGGGTCTGGGGCCAACGTCCTGACTTTC.

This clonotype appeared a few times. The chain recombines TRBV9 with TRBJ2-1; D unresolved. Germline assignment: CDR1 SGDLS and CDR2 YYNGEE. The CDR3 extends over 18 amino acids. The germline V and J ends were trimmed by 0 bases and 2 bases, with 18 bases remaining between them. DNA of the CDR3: TGTGCCAGCAGCGTAGGAGGTGGGCAGATCGTTACCTACAATGAGCAGTTCTTC. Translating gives CASSVGGGQIVTYNEQFF.

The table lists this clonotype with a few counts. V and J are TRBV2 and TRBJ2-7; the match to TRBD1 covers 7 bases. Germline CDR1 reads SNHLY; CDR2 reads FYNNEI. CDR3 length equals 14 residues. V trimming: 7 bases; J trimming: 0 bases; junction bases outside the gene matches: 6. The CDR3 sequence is CASKDRYTSYEQYF. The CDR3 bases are TGTGCCAGCAAGGACAGGTACACCTCCTACGAGCAGTACTTC.

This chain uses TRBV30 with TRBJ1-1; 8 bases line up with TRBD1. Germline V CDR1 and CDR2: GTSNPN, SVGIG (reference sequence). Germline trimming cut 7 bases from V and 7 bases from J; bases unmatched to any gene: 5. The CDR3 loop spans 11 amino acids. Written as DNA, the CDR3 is TGTGCCTCGGGAACAGGGGGTGAAGCTTTCTTT. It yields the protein CASGTGGEAFF.

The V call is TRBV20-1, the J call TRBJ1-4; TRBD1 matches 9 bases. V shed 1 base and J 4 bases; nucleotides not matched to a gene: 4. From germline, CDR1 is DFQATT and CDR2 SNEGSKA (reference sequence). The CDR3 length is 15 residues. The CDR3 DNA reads TGCAGTGCTAGAGCTCGGACAGGGGTTAATGAAAAACTGTTTTTT. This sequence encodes CSARARTGVNEKLFF.

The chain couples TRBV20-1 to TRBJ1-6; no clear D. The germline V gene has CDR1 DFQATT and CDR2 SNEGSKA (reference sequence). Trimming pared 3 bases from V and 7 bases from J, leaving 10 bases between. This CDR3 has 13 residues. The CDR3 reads CSARWVRNSPLHF. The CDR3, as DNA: TGCAGTGCTAGGTGGGTCAGGAATTCACCCCTCCACTTT.

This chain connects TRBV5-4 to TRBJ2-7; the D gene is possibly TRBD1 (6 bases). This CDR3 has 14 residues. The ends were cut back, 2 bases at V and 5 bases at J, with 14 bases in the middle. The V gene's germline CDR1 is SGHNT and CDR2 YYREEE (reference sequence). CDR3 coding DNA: TGTGCCAGCAGCTTTAGGGGCAGGGGAAACGAGCAGTACTTC. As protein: CASSFRGRGNEQYF.

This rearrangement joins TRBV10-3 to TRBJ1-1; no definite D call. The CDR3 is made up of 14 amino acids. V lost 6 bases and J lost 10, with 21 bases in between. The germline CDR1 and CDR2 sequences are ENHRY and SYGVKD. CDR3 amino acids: CAIRADKFRERAFF. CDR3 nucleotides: TGTGCCATCAGGGCCGATAAGTTCCGGGAAAGAGCTTTCTTT.

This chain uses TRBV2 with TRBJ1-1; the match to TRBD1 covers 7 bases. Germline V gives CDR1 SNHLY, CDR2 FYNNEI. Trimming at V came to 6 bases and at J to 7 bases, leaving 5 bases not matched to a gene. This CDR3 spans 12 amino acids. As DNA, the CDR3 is TGTGCCAGCAGGACAGGGTTTAGTGAAGCTTTCTTT. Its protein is CASRTGFSEAFF. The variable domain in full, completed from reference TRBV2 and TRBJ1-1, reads EPEVTQTPSHQVTQMGQEVILRCVPISNHLYFYWYRQILGQKVEFLVSFYNNEISEKSEIFDDQFSVERPDGSNFTLKIRSTKLEDSAMYFCASRTGFSEAFFGQGTRLTVV.